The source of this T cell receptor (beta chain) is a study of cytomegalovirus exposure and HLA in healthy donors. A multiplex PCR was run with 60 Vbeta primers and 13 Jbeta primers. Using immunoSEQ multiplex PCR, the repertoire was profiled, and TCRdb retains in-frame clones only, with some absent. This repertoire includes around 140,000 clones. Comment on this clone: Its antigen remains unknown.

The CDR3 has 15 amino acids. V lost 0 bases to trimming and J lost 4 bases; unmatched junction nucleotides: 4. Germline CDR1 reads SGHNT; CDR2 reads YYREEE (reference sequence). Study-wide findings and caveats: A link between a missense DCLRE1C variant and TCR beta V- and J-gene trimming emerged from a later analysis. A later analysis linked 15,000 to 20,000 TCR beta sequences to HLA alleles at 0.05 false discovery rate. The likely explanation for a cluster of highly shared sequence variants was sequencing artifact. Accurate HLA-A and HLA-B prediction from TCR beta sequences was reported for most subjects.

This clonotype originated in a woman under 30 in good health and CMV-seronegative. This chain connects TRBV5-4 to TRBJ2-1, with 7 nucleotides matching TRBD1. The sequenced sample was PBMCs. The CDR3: CASSLDRGSYNEQFF. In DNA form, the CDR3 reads TGTGCCAGCAGCTTGGACAGGGGCTCGTACAATGAGCAGTTCTTC.